These T cell receptor beta chains were read from a single sample in a study of shared clonotypes between healthy human individuals. Measured with immunoSEQ multiplex PCR; TCRdb has only the in-frame clones, and not every one. The table includes some 1.5 million clones, nearly 99% detected once. Sequencing used naive CD4+ T cells sorted from blood. The receptors here all came from a young man in good health. Both conserved end residues are part of each CDR3. The order of the fields is clone size, J gene, D gene, V gene, CDR3 protein, CDR3 DNA. D genes are given only for firm matches. For some rows the clone size is stated as once, few or many, or as a class when expanded; others skip it.

size: -; J: TRBJ2-7; D: TRBD1; V: TRBV6-5; CDR3: CASSSSGTGIQYF; DNA: TGTGCCAGCAGTTCTTCCGGGACAGGGATCCAGTACTTC
size: -; J: TRBJ1-2; D: -; V: TRBV28; CDR3: CASSRGSYGYTF; DNA: TGTGCCAGCAGTCGGGGCTCCTATGGCTACACCTTC
size: -; J: TRBJ2-3; D: TRBD2; V: TRBV6-6; CDR3: CASSYSGTSGNTQYF; DNA: TGTGCCAGCAGTTACTCGGGGACTAGCGGGAATACGCAGTATTTT
size: -; J: TRBJ1-2; D: -; V: TRBV6-1; CDR3: CASSEVRDTRRTNYGYTF; DNA: TGTGCCAGCAGTGAAGTCCGGGACACCCGGAGAACTAACTATGGCTACACCTTC
size: -; J: TRBJ1-4; D: TRBD1; V: TRBV27; CDR3: CASSPNQGGGEKLFF; DNA: TGTGCCAGCAGCCCCAACCAGGGGGGTGGCGAAAAACTGTTTTTT
size: -; J: TRBJ1-4; D: -; V: TRBV9; CDR3: CASSVARGPTTNEKLFF; DNA: TGTGCCAGCAGCGTAGCTAGGGGACCCACAACTAATGAAAAACTGTTTTTT
size: -; J: TRBJ1-1; D: TRBD1; V: TRBV11-2; CDR3: CASSLAGTGGTEAFF; DNA: TGTGCCAGCAGCCTCGCCGGGACAGGGGGCACTGAAGCTTTCTTT
size: -; J: TRBJ1-5; D: TRBD1; V: TRBV18; CDR3: CASSPGTGDGNQPQHF; DNA: TGTGCCAGCTCACCCGGGACAGGGGACGGCAATCAGCCCCAGCATTTT
size: once; J: TRBJ2-1; D: -; V: TRBV9; CDR3: CASSETLLSRGDASYNEQFF; DNA: TGTGCCAGCAGCGAGACCCTCCTGTCGCGCGGGGACGCCTCCTACAATGAGCAGTTCTTC
size: -; J: TRBJ2-3; D: -; V: TRBV7-2; CDR3: CASSLVGYTDTQYF; DNA: TGTGCCAGCAGCTTAGTCGGGTACACAGATACGCAGTATTTT
size: -; J: TRBJ2-7; D: -; V: TRBV11-2; CDR3: CASTTLVSYEQYF; DNA: TGTGCCAGCACCACCTTGGTATCCTACGAGCAGTACTTC
size: -; J: TRBJ2-6; D: -; V: TRBV11-2; CDR3: CASSLILAGGSGANVLTF; DNA: TGTGCCAGCAGCTTAATACTAGCAGGGGGTTCTGGGGCCAACGTCCTGACTTTC